These T cell receptor beta chains were read from a single sample in a study of blood T cells in healthy people across ages. TCRdb called the 5' RACE reads again in MiXCR, with one record for every CDR3 protein. The profile shows about 640,000 distinct CDR3 sequences, under 65% of them singletons. Sequenced sample: blood. The receptors shown here come from a man between 60 and 70 years old in good health. CDR3s include the opening cysteine and the closing phenylalanine or tryptophan. Each record gives: CDR3 length, clone size, J gene, D gene, V gene, CDR3 protein, CDR3 DNA. A D gene is named only where the DNA matches it firmly. A clone size is listed for some rows: how often the clone was seen (once, few, many), or a class if it is expanded.

>14|NA|TRBJ2-5|NA|TRBV20-1
CSARDFREQETQYF
TGCAGTGCTAGAGATTTTCGGGAACAAGAGACCCAGTACTTC
>13|few|TRBJ1-2|NA|TRBV5-1
CASSLDGYYGYTF
TGCGCCAGCAGCTTGGACGGTTACTATGGCTACACCTTC
>17|NA|TRBJ2-1|TRBD2|TRBV5-1
CASSFRLAGWEGNEQFF
TGCGCCAGCAGCTTCAGACTAGCGGGGTGGGAAGGGAATGAGCAGTTCTTC
>15|NA|TRBJ2-7|NA|TRBV28
CASSSAGGDSYEQYF
TGTGCCAGCAGTTCCGCGGGCGGTGATTCCTACGAGCAGTACTTC
>14|NA|TRBJ2-1|NA|TRBV19
CASSIGGVGGEQFF
TGTGCCAGTAGTATAGGGGGCGTGGGGGGCGAGCAGTTCTTC
>15|NA|TRBJ2-3|NA|TRBV7-2
CASSLNGAHTDTQYF
TGTGCCAGCAGCTTGAACGGGGCACACACAGATACGCAGTATTTT
>17|NA|TRBJ2-7|TRBD2|TRBV3-1
CASSQNLAGGLRYEQYF
TGTGCCAGCAGCCAAAACCTAGCGGGGGGGCTCCGCTACGAGCAGTACTTC
>16|few|TRBJ1-5|NA|TRBV4-1
CASSRGPPESNQPQHF
TGCGCCAGCAGCCGTGGTCCCCCCGAGAGCAATCAGCCCCAGCATTTT
>17|NA|TRBJ2-2|TRBD2|TRBV5-1
CASSSLSGDVVTGELFF
TGCGCCAGCAGCTCACTTAGCGGGGACGTAGTCACCGGGGAGCTGTTTTTT
>14|NA|TRBJ1-5|NA|TRBV6-1
CASSESGVGQPQHF
TGTGCCAGCAGTGAGTCAGGGGTAGGTCAGCCCCAGCATTTT
>14|NA|TRBJ2-7|TRBD1|TRBV5-1
CASSWTGGDYEQYF
TGCGCCAGCAGCTGGACAGGGGGCGACTACGAGCAGTACTTC
>15|NA|TRBJ2-3|NA|TRBV4-1
CASSQGGGARDTQYF
TGCGCCAGCAGCCAAGGTGGGGGGGCCCGGGATACGCAGTATTTT
>16|NA|TRBJ2-7|TRBD1|TRBV7-9
CASSIGTGGVLYEQYF
TGTGCCAGCAGCATCGGGACAGGGGGCGTTTTGTACGAGCAGTACTTC
>15|few|TRBJ2-5|TRBD1|TRBV7-2
CASSLGTGDGETQYF
TGTGCCAGCAGCTTAGGGACAGGGGATGGTGAGACCCAGTACTTC
>17|NA|TRBJ2-1|NA|TRBV3-1
CASSQGRVGGSYNEQFF
TGTGCCAGCAGCCAAGGTAGGGTAGGAGGCTCCTACAATGAGCAGTTCTTC
>14|NA|TRBJ2-7|NA|TRBV12-3/TRBV12-4
CASSLNWGTNEQYF
TGTGCCAGCAGTTTAAATTGGGGAACCAATGAGCAGTACTTC
>13|NA|TRBJ1-1|NA|TRBV6-5
CASGYLPHTEAFF
TGTGCCAGCGGTTACCTCCCTCACACTGAAGCTTTCTTT
>13|NA|TRBJ1-1|TRBD1|TRBV10-3
CAIRTGRNTEAFF
TGTGCCATCAGGACAGGGAGGAACACTGAAGCTTTCTTT
>16|few|TRBJ2-6|TRBD1|TRBV12-3/TRBV12-4
CASRRDRGTGANVLTF
TGTGCCAGCAGACGGGACAGGGGGACTGGGGCCAACGTCCTGACTTTC
>13|few|TRBJ2-3|NA|TRBV12-3/TRBV12-4
CASGLDPRGTQYF
TGTGCCAGCGGTTTAGACCCCAGGGGTACGCAGTATTTT
>11|once|TRBJ2-3|NA|TRBV5-1
CASGPQGTQYF
TGCGCCAGCGGGCCCCAGGGTACGCAGTATTTT
>13|once|TRBJ2-4|TRBD1|TRBV10-3
CAIRGTGQNIQYF
TGTGCCATCAGAGGGACAGGCCAAAACATTCAGTACTTC
>12|few|TRBJ1-6|TRBD1|TRBV3-1
CATGTGNSPLHF
TGTGCCACCGGGACAGGGAATTCACCCCTCCACTTT
>13|NA|TRBJ1-2|NA|TRBV7-8
CASSSTGYGGYTF
TGTGCCAGCAGCTCCACAGGGTACGGAGGCTACACCTTC
>16|NA|TRBJ2-5|TRBD2|TRBV5-1
CASSPKAGGAWETQYF
TGCGCCAGCAGCCCAAAGGCGGGGGGCGCGTGGGAGACCCAGTACTTC
>14|NA|TRBJ2-6|NA|TRBV3-1
CASSRDTGANVLTF
TGTGCCAGCAGCCGAGACACTGGGGCCAACGTCCTGACTTTC
>15|NA|TRBJ2-1|TRBD2|TRBV5-1
CASSPGGGRRNEQFF
TGCGCCAGCAGCCCGGGAGGGGGGAGAAGAAATGAGCAGTTCTTC
>14|few|TRBJ2-7|NA|TRBV27
CASSSQMGTYEQYF
TGTGCCAGCAGTAGCCAAATGGGGACCTACGAGCAGTACTTC
>14|NA|TRBJ2-7|NA|TRBV5-6
CASSFWGDIYEQYF
TGTGCCAGCAGCTTTTGGGGTGACATCTACGAGCAGTACTTC
>15|NA|TRBJ2-1|NA|TRBV5-1
CASSLADSPYNEQFF
TGCGCCAGCAGCTTAGCGGACAGTCCTTACAATGAGCAGTTCTTC
>13|NA|TRBJ2-1|TRBD2|TRBV9
CASSVSGLGEQFF
TGTGCCAGCAGCGTGTCGGGACTAGGTGAGCAGTTCTTC
>14|NA|TRBJ2-6|NA|TRBV4-1
CASRADPGANVLTF
TGCGCCAGCAGGGCAGACCCAGGGGCCAACGTCCTGACTTTC